This TCR beta chain was recorded in a study of shared clonotypes between healthy human individuals. Study in general: Each donor contributed plates that comprised three CD4 naive, three CD4 memory, two CD8 naive and one CD8 memory.

The V gene's germline CDR1 is MGHRA and CDR2 YSYEKL. V was cut by 1 base and J by 2 bases, with 9 bases left in between. The CDR3 loop spans 14 amino acids. TCRdb keeps only in-frame clones here, not all; method: immunoSEQ multiplex PCR. The sample records about 1,800,000 clones, approximately 95% being singletons. CD45RO-negative CD8 cells positively selected for CCR7 made up the naive population, which excluded terminally differentiated effector memory CD45RA+ cells. Turning to this clone: The sample carries other DNA sequences with the same CDR3.

The TCR sequence derives from a man younger than 30 in good health. The material sequenced was naive CD8+ T cells sorted from blood. The chain joins TRBV4-1 to TRBJ2-7, with TRBD2 as a possible D gene (6 bases). This CDR3 reads CASSQAGDTYEQYF. The CDR3 DNA reads as TGCGCCAGCAGCCAAGCGGGGGATACCTACGAGCAGTACTTC.